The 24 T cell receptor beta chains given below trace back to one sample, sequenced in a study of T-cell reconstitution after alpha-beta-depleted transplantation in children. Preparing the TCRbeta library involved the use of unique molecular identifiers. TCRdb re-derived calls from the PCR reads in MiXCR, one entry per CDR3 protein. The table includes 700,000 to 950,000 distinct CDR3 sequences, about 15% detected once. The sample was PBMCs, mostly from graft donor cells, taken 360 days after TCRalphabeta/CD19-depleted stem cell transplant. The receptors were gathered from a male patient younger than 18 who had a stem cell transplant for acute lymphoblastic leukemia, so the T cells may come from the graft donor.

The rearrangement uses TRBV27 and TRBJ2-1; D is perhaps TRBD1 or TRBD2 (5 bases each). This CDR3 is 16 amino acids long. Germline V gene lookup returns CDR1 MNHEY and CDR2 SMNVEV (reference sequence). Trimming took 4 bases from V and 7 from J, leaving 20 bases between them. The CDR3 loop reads CASSSPRTRGLNEQFF. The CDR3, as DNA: TGTGCCAGCAGTTCACCCCGGACACGGGGCCTAAATGAGCAGTTCTTC.

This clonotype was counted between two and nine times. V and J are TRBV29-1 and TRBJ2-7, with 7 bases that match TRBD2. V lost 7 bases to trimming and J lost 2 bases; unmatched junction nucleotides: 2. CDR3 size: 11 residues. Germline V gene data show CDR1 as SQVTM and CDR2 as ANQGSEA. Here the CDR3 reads CSAGLTYEQYF. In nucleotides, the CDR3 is TGCAGCGCGGGACTAACCTACGAGCAGTACTTC.

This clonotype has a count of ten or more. The CDR3 reads CATRAGLAKNIQYF. Here the CDR3 DNA reads TGTGCCACTCGGGCGGGACTAGCCAAAAACATTCAGTACTTC. V gene TRBV27 combines with J gene TRBJ2-4; TRBD2 might be the D (6 bases). V was pared by 10 bases and J by 0 bases, with 13 bases between. Germline CDR1 is MNHEY and CDR2 is SMNVEV (reference sequence). The length of the CDR3 is 14 residues.

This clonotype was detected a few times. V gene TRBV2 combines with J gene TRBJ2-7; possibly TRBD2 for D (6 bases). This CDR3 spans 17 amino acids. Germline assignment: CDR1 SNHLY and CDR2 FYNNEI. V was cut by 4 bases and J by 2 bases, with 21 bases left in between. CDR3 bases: TGTGCCAGCAGTGGCTGGGCCCGGCCTAGCGCTACCTACGAGCAGTACTTC. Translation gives CASSGWARPSATYEQYF.

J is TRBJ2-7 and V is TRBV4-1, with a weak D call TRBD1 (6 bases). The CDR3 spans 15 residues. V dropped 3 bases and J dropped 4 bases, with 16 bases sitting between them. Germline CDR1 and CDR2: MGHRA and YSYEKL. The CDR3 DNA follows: TGCGCCAGCAGCCAGGTCAGGGGCCCCTTTTACGAGCAGTACTTC. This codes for CASSQVRGPFYEQYF.

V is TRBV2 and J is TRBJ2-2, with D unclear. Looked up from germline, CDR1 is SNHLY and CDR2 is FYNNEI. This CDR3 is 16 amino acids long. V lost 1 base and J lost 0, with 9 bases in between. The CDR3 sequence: CASSEGKVANTGELFF. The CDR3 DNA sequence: TGTGCCAGCAGTGAAGGAAAGGTGGCGAACACCGGGGAGCTGTTTTTT. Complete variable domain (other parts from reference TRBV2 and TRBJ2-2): EPEVTQTPSHQVTQMGQEVILRCVPISNHLYFYWYRQILGQKVEFLVSFYNNEISEKSEIFDDQFSVERPDGSNFTLKIRSTKLEDSAMYFCASSEGKVANTGELFFGEGSRLTVL.

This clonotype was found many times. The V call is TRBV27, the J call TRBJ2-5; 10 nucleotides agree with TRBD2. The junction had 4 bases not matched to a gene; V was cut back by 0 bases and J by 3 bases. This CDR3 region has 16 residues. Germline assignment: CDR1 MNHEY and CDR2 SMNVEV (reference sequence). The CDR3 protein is CASSLSIGLAEETQYF. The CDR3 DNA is TGTGCCAGCAGTTTATCGATTGGACTAGCGGAAGAGACCCAGTACTTC.

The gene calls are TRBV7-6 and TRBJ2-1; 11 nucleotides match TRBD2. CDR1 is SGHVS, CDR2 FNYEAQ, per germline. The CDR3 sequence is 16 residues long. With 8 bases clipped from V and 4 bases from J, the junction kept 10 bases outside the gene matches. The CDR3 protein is CASGTSGFAVYNEQFF. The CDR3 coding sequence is TGTGCCAGCGGGACTAGCGGATTCGCCGTGTACAATGAGCAGTTCTTC.

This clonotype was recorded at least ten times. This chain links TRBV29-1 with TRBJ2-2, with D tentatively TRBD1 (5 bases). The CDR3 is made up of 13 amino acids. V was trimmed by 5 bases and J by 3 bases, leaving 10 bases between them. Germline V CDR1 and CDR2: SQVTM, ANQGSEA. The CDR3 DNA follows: TGCAGCGTTAGACAAGGGGACACCGGGGAGCTGTTTTTT. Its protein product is CSVRQGDTGELFF.

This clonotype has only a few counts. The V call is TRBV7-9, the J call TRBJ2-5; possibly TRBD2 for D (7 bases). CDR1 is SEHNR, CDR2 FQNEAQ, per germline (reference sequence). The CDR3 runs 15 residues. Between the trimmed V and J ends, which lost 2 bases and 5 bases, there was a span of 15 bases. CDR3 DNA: TGTGCCAGCAGCTTAAGCGGGGACACTGTTGAGACCCAGTACTTC. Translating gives CASSLSGDTVETQYF.

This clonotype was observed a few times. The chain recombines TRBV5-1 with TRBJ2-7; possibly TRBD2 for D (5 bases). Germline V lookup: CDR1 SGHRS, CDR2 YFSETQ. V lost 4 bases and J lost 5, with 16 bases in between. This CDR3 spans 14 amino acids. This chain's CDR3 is CASSPGVDSDEQYF. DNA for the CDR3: TGCGCCAGCAGCCCTGGAGTGGACTCGGACGAGCAGTACTTC.

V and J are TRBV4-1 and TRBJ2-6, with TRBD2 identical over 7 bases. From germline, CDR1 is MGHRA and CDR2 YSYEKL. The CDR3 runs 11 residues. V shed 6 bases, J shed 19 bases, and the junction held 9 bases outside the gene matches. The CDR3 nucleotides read TGCGCCAGCAGTCTTCCTGGCGGGAGAACTTTC. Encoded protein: CASSLPGGRTF.

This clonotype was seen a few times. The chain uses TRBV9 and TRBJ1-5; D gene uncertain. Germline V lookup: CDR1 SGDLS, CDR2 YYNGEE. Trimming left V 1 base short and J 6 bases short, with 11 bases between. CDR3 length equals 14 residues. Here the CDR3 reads CASSVLPGSQPQHF. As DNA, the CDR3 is TGTGCCAGCAGCGTACTCCCGGGTTCTCAGCCCCAGCATTTT.

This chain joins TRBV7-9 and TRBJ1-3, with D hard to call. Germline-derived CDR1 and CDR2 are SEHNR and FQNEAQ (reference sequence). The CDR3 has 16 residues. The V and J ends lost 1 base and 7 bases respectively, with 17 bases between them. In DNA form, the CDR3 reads TGTGCCAGCAGCTTAGGTATTTTGGGAGGTCCTAACACCATATATTTT. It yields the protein CASSLGILGGPNTIYF.

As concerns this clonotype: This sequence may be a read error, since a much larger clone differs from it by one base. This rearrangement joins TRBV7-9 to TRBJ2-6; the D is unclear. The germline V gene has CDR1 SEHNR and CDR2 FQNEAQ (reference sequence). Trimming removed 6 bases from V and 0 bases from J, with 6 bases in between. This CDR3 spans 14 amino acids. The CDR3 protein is CASSAYSGANVLTF. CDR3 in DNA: TGTGCCAGCAGTGCCTACTCTGGGGCCAACGTCCTGACTTTC. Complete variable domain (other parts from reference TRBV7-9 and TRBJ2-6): DTGVSQNPRHKITKRGQNVTFRCDPISEHNRLYWYRQTLGQGPEFLTYFQNEAQLEKSRLLSDRFSAERPKGSFSTLEIQRTEQGDSAMYLCASSAYSGANVLTFGAGSRLTVL.

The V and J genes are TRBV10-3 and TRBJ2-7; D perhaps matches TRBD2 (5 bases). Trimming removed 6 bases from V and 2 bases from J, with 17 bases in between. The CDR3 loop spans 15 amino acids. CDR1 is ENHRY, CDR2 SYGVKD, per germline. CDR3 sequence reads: CAIRHMRANTYEQYF. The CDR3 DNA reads TGTGCCATCAGACACATGAGGGCCAACACCTACGAGCAGTACTTC.

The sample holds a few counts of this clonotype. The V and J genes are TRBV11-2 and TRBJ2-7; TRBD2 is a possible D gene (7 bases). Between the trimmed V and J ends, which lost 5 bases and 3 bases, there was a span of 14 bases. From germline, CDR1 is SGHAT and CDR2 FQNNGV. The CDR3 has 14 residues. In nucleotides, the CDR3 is TGTGCCAGCAGCGATCGGGGGGCCTACTACGAGCAGTACTTC. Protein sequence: CASSDRGAYYEQYF.

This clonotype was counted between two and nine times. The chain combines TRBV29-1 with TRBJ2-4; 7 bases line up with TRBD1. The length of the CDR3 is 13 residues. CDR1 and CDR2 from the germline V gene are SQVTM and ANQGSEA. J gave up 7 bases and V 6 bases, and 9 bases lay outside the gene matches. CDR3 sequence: CSVVREQGNIQYF. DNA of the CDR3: TGCAGCGTCGTCCGCGAACAGGGGAACATTCAGTACTTC.

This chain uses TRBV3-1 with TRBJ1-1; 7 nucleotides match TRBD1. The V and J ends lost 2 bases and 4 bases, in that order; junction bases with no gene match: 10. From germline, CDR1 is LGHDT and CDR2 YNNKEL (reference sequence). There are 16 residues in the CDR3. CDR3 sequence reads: CASSQRRTGAGTEAFF. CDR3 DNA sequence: TGTGCCAGCAGCCAAAGACGGACAGGAGCTGGCACTGAAGCTTTCTTT.

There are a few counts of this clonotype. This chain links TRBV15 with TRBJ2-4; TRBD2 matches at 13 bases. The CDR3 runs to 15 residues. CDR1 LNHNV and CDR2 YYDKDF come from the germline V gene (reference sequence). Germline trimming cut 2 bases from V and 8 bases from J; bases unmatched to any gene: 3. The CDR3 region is CATSRRTSGSDIQYF. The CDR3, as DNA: TGTGCCACCAGCAGAAGGACTAGCGGGAGCGACATTCAGTACTTC.

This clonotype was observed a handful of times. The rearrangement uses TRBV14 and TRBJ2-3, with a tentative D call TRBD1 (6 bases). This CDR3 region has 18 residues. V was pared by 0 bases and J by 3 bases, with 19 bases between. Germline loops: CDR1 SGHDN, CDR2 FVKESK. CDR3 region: CASSQDHRARGRTDTQYF. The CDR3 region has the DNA TGTGCCAGCAGCCAAGATCATCGGGCCAGGGGCAGGACAGATACGCAGTATTTT.

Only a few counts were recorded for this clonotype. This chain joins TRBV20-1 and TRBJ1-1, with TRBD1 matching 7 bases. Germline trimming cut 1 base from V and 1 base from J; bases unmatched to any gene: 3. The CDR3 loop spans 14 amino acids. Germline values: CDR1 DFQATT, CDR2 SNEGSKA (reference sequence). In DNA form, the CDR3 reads TGCAGTGCTAGAGCCAGGGGGAGGAACACTGAAGCTTTCTTT. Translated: CSARARGRNTEAFF.

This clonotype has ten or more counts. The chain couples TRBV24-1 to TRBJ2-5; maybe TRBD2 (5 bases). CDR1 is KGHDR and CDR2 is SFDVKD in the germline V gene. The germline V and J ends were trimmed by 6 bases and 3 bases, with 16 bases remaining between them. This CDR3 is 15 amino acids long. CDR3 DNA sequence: TGTGCCACCAGTTCCGCTATGGCCGGGGAAGAGACCCAGTACTTC. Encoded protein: CATSSAMAGEETQYF.

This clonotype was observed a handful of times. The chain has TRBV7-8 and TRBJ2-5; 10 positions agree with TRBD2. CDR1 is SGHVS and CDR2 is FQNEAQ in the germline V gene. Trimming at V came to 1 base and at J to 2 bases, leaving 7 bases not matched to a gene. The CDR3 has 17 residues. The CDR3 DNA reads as TGTGCCAGCAGCTTAGTAGCGGGAGGAGGGCCTCAAGAGACCCAGTACTTC. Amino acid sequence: CASSLVAGGGPQETQYF.